This TCR beta chain was recorded in a study of read filtering for tumor transcriptome and immune sequencing. Whole-study results and caveats: RNA-seq captured clonotypes less deeply and reliably than IR-seq.

CDR3 length equals 13 residues. Germline CDR1 reads SQVTM; CDR2 reads ANQGSEA. V lost 3 bases and J lost 4; bases outside the gene matches: 5. The table lists this clonotype with a few counts. Antigen specificity is unknown. This library used about 400 ng RNA and molecular barcoded adaptors spanning alpha/delta and beta/gamma chains. One entry per CDR3 protein, called by TCRdb with MiXCR from the reads. The sample consists of 20,000 or so distinct CDR3 sequences, around a fifth of them appearing once. Sequencing was carried out using a population of CD138-negative cells sorted from bone marrow. The source is a donor at least 40 years old with multiple myeloma. The J gene is TRBJ1-2, the V gene TRBV29-1; 7 nucleotides line up with TRBD1. CDR3 loop: CSVETGQRYGYTF. CDR3 nucleotides: TGCAGCGTTGAGACGGGACAGCGCTATGGCTACACCTTC. The full variable domain, with the rest looked up from reference TRBV29-1 and TRBJ1-2, is SAVISQKPSRDICQRGTSLTIQCQVDSQVTMMFWYRQQPGQSLTLIATANQGSEATYESGFVIDKFPISRPNLTFSTLTVSNMSPEDSSIYLCSVETGQRYGYTFGSGTRLTVV.